The following is a TCR beta chain sequence with its context. The data were taken from a study of control samples from healthy donors and cancer patients. The V end was cut by 2 bases, the J end by 3 bases, with 7 bases between. Germline V lookup: CDR1 LNHDA, CDR2 SQIVND (reference sequence). The CDR3 totals 14 residues. Measured with immunoSEQ multiplex PCR; TCRdb has only the in-frame clones, and not every one. The sample carries roughly 130,000 clones, roughly 90% recorded once. This TCR came from a man aged 45-65 years in good health. Sequenced material: blood. The chain carries TRBV19 and TRBJ1-4; D not resolved. CDR3 sequence: CASSIPVANEKLFF. The CDR3 DNA is TGTGCCAGTAGTATACCGGTGGCTAATGAAAAACTGTTTTTT.